The 6 T cell receptor beta chains below come from one sample, sequenced in a study of OX40 agonist ivuxolimab in advanced cancers. The protocol was immunoSEQ multiplex PCR, while the TCRdb copy is restricted to in-frame clones and leaves out a portion. The sample lists some 91,000 clones, around 87% seen once, with roughly 4.9% in the top ten. The sequences come from CD4+ or CD8+ T cells sorted from blood, collected in a trial of the OX40 agonist ivuxolimab. These TCRs come from an adult with an advanced solid tumor such as melanoma, head and neck, liver or kidney cancer.

About this clone itself: An end of the junction differs from the germline gene, which may be a read error. V gene TRBV7-9 combines with J gene TRBJ1-2; D may be TRBD1 (5 bases). The length of the CDR3 is 13 residues. Per the germline V gene, CDR1 is SEHNR and CDR2 is FQNEAQ (reference sequence). In DNA form, the CDR3 reads TGTGCCAGCAGCTTAGCGATATTGGGGACCGCCCCCTTC. Translating it yields CASSLAILGTAPF.

The rearrangement links TRBV18 to TRBJ2-3, with 8 bases aligning to TRBD1. The CDR3 contains 13 residues. Germline V lookup: CDR1 KGHSH, CDR2 LQKENI. The ends lost 4 bases at V and 6 bases at J; junction bases unmatched: 3. The CDR3 reads CASSRGQGDTQYF. In nucleotides, the CDR3 is TGTGCCAGCTCACGAGGACAGGGTGATACGCAGTATTTT.

The count of this clone is one. The chain carries TRBV6-5 and TRBJ1-1; D gene unclear. There are 11 residues in the CDR3. The V gene's germline CDR1 is MNHEY and CDR2 SVGAGI. The V end was cut by 6 bases, the J end by 5 bases, with 7 bases between. CDR3 nucleotides: TGTGCCAGCAGCCGAGGGACTGAAGCTTTCTTT. Residues: CASSRGTEAFF.

This clone showed up just a few times. The V call is TRBV6-1, the J call TRBJ1-2; D gene unclear. Trimming took off 3 bases at V and 8 bases at J, with 10 bases between the two ends. From germline, CDR1 is MNHNS and CDR2 SASEGT. CDR3 size: 12 residues. The DNA for the CDR3 is TGTGCCAGCAGTGATCTCGGGCGAGGCTACACCTTC. This gives the protein CASSDLGRGYTF.

The rearrangement uses TRBV29-1 and TRBJ2-7; weak D call: TRBD2 (7 bases). The germline gives CDR1 SQVTM, CDR2 ANQGSEA. The V gene lost 6 bases and the J gene lost 4 bases, with 19 bases spanning the gap. The CDR3 length is 14 residues. DNA for the CDR3: TGCAGCGTGGTGAACGGGGGGCTCTTGTACGAGCAGTACTTC. This codes for CSVVNGGLLYEQYF.

The genes are TRBV18 and TRBJ2-5; a weak D match, TRBD1 (5 bases). This CDR3 is built from 14 residues. Germline V gene lookup returns CDR1 KGHSH and CDR2 LQKENI. The V end lost 3 bases, the J end lost 0 bases, and 8 bases lay between the germline ends. CDR3 protein: CASSPGRDQETQYF. CDR3 nucleotide sequence: TGTGCCAGCTCACCCGGCAGGGACCAAGAGACCCAGTACTTC.